A single sample is the source of the 16 T cell receptor beta chains below, sequenced in a study of blood T cell repertoires in COVID-19. Assay: immunoSEQ multiplex PCR; the TCRdb copy retains only in-frame clones and omits some. The sample yields about 500,000 clones, roughly nine tenths seen once. Sequencing input: peripheral blood. The receptors come from a woman between 50 and 59 years old with COVID-19, enrolled during active disease.

J is TRBJ1-2 and V is TRBV4-1, with a possible D match to TRBD1 (6 bases). Germline V gene sequence: CDR1 MGHRA, CDR2 YSYEKL. This CDR3 is built from 15 residues. The V gene lost 4 bases and the J gene lost 1 base, with 13 bases spanning the gap. CDR3 protein: CASSPGRGLNYGYTF. CDR3 DNA sequence: TGCGCCAGCAGCCCAGGGCGGGGGCTTAACTATGGCTACACCTTC.

The chain combines TRBV5-1 with TRBJ2-1; no reliable D call. Germline assignment: CDR1 SGHRS and CDR2 YFSETQ. Trimming took off 4 bases at V and 8 bases at J, with 13 bases between the two ends. The CDR3 is 13 residues long. CDR3 nucleotides: TGCGCCAGCAGCCCCGACTCGTCCCATGAGCAGTTCTTC. Translated: CASSPDSSHEQFF.

This rearrangement joins TRBV3-1 (or the pseudogene TRBV3-2) to TRBJ2-1; the match to TRBD2 covers 10 bases. V shed 6 bases and J 2 bases; nucleotides not matched to a gene: 13. This CDR3 comprises 18 residues. From germline, CDR1 is LGHDT and CDR2 YNNKEL (reference sequence). The chain's CDR3 is CASSPRWSGGAPYNEQFF. The DNA for the CDR3 is TGTGCCAGCAGTCCAAGGTGGAGCGGGGGGGCCCCCTACAATGAGCAGTTCTTC.

V gene TRBV19 combines with J gene TRBJ2-6, with TRBD2 as a possible D gene (6 bases). Trimming left V 6 bases short and J 0 bases short, with 9 bases between. The germline V gene encodes CDR1 LNHDA and CDR2 SQIVND (reference sequence). The CDR3 consists of 15 residues. CDR3 amino acids: CASSFGSSGANVLTF. CDR3 nucleotide sequence: TGTGCCAGTAGCTTCGGGAGCTCTGGGGCCAACGTCCTGACTTTC.

The chain carries TRBV4-1 and TRBJ1-6; D may be TRBD1 (5 bases). This CDR3 is 18 amino acids long. Between the trimmed V and J ends, which lost 1 base and 6 bases, there was a span of 19 bases. Germline CDR1 MGHRA, CDR2 YSYEKL. CDR3 sequence (DNA): TGCGCCAGCAGCCAAGTTATCGACAGCGGGTTTCGTAATTCACCCCTCCACTTT. This gives the protein CASSQVIDSGFRNSPLHF.

The chain joins TRBV28 to TRBJ2-7; TRBD1 agrees at 8 bases. V shed 5 bases and J 4 bases; nucleotides not matched to a gene: 4. The CDR3 is 13 residues long. Looked up from germline, CDR1 is MDHEN and CDR2 is SYDVKM. DNA of the CDR3: TGTGCCAGCAGTGCCAGGGGGCTGTACGAGCAGTACTTC. It translates to CASSARGLYEQYF.

A word on this clone: The sample holds other DNA sequences that translate to the same CDR3. This chain links TRBV5-1 with TRBJ1-1; 8 bases map to TRBD1. CDR1 is SGHRS and CDR2 is YFSETQ in the germline V gene. This CDR3 has 14 amino acids. V was pared by 4 bases and J by 0 bases, with 2 bases of the junction left unmatched. The CDR3 here is CASSPTGVNTEAFF. In DNA, the CDR3 is TGCGCCAGCAGCCCGACAGGGGTGAACACTGAAGCTTTCTTT.

About this clone: Other DNA variants within this sample encode the same CDR3. The V and J genes are TRBV6-4 and TRBJ1-1; unclear D gene. This CDR3 spans 13 amino acids. Germline V lookup: CDR1 MRHNA, CDR2 SNTAGT. V shed 0 bases and J shed 9 bases, with 11 bases lying between them. The CDR3 nucleotides read TGTGCCAGCAGTGACTCGGGGAGTCGTAAAGCTTTCTTT. Protein product: CASSDSGSRKAFF.

This clone was seen just once. The gene calls are TRBV28 and TRBJ1-6; D remains unclear. Germline V CDR1 and CDR2: MDHEN, SYDVKM. The CDR3 covers 16 residues. V was clipped by 5 bases and J by 0 bases, with 11 bases between them. The DNA for the CDR3 is TGTGCCAGCAGTCTACCCGGAGCCTCCTATAATTCACCCCTCCACTTT. This sequence encodes CASSLPGASYNSPLHF.

The gene calls are TRBV5-6 and TRBJ2-5; D might be TRBD1 (5 bases). The germline gives CDR1 SGHDT, CDR2 YYEEEE. Between the trimmed V and J ends, which lost 1 base and 4 bases, there was a span of 17 bases. The CDR3 is 16 residues long. As DNA, the CDR3 is TGTGCCAGCAGCTTGTACGGCAGGGCGCGTGGAGAGACCCAGTACTTC. Translation: CASSLYGRARGETQYF.

The rearrangement uses TRBV15 and TRBJ2-1; D is undetermined. CDR1 is LNHNV and CDR2 is YYDKDF in the germline V gene (reference sequence). Trimming took 3 bases from V and 4 from J, leaving 10 bases between them. CDR3 length: 14 amino acids. The CDR3 sequence is CATSRSLGYNEQFF. CDR3 sequence (DNA): TGTGCCACCAGCAGGTCACTCGGTTACAATGAGCAGTTCTTC.

This chain joins TRBV7-9 and TRBJ1-6; 9 bases are a match to TRBD1. This CDR3 spans 18 amino acids. Losses at the gene ends were 1 base for V and 2 bases for J; bases not matched to a gene: 6. Germline V gene data show CDR1 as SEHNR and CDR2 as FQNEAQ (reference sequence). The CDR3 reads CASSLGRDRVPYNSPLHF. CDR3 coding DNA: TGTGCCAGCAGCTTAGGTCGGGACAGGGTTCCCTATAATTCACCCCTCCACTTT.

The rearrangement uses TRBV10-3 and TRBJ1-3; D is ambiguous. CDR3 length: 13 residues. Between the trimmed V and J ends, which lost 7 bases and 2 bases, there was a span of 9 bases. From germline, CDR1 is ENHRY and CDR2 SYGVKD. This chain's CDR3 is CAITRDPGNTIYF. CDR3 DNA sequence: TGTGCCATCACGAGGGATCCTGGAAACACCATATATTTT.

This chain joins TRBV10-1 and TRBJ1-1, with D perhaps TRBD1 (5 bases). The V gene's germline CDR1 is WNHNN and CDR2 SYGVQD (reference sequence). Between the trimmed V and J ends, which lost 7 bases and 12 bases, there was a span of 18 bases. This CDR3 contains 12 residues. The CDR3 DNA is TGCGCCAGCACCGAACGACAGACAGAAACTTTCTTT. Protein product: CASTERQTETFF.

The rearrangement joins TRBV5-5 to TRBJ2-7, with TRBD2 identical over 7 bases. The V gene end was trimmed by 4 bases and the J gene end by 0 bases; junction bases not matched to a gene: 4. The CDR3 extends over 14 amino acids. Germline CDR1 SGHKS, CDR2 YYEKEE (reference sequence). CDR3 sequence reads: CASSPRLASYEQYF. The CDR3 DNA follows: TGTGCCAGCAGCCCCCGACTAGCCTCCTACGAGCAGTACTTC. Filled out from reference TRBV5-5 and TRBJ2-7, the complete variable domain reads DAGVTQSPTHLIKTRGQQVTLRCSPISGHKSVSWYQQVLGQGPQFIFQYYEKEERGRGNFPDRFSARQFPNYSSELNVNALLLGDSALYLCASSPRLASYEQYFGPGTRLTVT.

This sequence joins TRBV20-1 and TRBJ2-5; perhaps TRBD1 as D (5 bases). The CDR3 is 11 residues long. V lost 7 bases and J lost 1, with 7 bases in between. Germline V CDR1 and CDR2: DFQATT, SNEGSKA (reference sequence). CDR3 DNA sequence: TGCAGTGGACAGATCCAAGAGACCCAGTACTTC. It translates to CSGQIQETQYF.